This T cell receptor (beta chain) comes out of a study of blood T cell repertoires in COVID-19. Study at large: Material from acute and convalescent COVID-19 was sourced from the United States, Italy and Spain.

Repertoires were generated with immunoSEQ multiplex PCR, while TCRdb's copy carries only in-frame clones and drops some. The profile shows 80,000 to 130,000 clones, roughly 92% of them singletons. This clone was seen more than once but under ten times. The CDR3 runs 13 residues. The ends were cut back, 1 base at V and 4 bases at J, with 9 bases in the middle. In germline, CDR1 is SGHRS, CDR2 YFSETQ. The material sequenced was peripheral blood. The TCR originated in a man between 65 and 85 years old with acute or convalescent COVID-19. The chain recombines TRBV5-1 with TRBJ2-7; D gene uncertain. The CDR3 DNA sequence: TGCGCCAGCAGCTTGATAGTCGAGTACGAGCAGTACTTC. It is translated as CASSLIVEYEQYF.